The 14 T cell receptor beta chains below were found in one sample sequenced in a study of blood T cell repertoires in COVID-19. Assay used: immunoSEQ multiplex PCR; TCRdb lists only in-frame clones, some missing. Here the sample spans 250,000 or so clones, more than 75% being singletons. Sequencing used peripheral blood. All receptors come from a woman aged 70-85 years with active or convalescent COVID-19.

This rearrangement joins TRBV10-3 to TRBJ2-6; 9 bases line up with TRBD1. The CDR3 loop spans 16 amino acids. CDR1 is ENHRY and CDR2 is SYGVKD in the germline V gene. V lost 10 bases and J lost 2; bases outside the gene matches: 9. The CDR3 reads CASQQGAIAGANVLTF. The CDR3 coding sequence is TGTGCCAGCCAACAGGGGGCGATAGCTGGGGCCAACGTCCTGACTTTC.

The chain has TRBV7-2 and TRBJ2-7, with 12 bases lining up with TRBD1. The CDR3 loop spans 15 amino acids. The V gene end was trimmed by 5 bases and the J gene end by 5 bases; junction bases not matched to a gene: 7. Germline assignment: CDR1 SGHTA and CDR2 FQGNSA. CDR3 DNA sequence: TGTGCCAGCAGCCGTACCGGGACAGGGGGCCACGAGCAGTACTTC. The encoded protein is CASSRTGTGGHEQYF. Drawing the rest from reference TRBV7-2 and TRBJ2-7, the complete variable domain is GAGVSQSPSNKVTEKGKDVELRCDPISGHTALYWYRQSLGQGLEFLIYFQGNSAPDKSGLPSDRFSAERTGGSVSTLTIQRTQQEDSAVYLCASSRTGTGGHEQYFGPGTRLTVT.

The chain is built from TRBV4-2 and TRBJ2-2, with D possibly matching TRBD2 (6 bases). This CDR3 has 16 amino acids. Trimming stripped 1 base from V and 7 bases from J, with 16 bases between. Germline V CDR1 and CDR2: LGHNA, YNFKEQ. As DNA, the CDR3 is TGTGCCAGCAGCCAAGTAGCGGTTAGCGGAGGCGGGGAGCTGTTTTTT. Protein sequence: CASSQVAVSGGGELFF.

CDR3 sequence reads: CASSLAGYEQFF. For the CDR3, the DNA is TGTGCCAGCAGCTTAGCAGGGTATGAGCAGTTCTTC. The V gene is TRBV11-3, the J gene TRBJ2-1; D is perhaps TRBD1 (5 bases). The CDR3 loop spans 12 amino acids. In germline, CDR1 is SGHNT, CDR2 YENEEA. V lost 1 base, J lost 8 bases, and 6 bases lay in between. The full variable domain, completed using reference TRBV11-3 and TRBJ2-1, is EAGVVQSPRYKIIEKKQPVAFWCNPISGHNTLYWYLQNLGQGPELLIRYENEEAVDDSQLPKDRFSAERLKGVDSTLKIQPAELGDSAVYLCASSLAGYEQFFGPGTRLTVL.

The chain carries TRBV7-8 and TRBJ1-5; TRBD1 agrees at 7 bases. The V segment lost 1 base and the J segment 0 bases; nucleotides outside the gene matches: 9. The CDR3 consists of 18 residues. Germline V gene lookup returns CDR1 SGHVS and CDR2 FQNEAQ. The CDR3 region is CASSLDGDSHYSNQPQHF. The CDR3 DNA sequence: TGTGCCAGCAGCTTAGACGGGGACAGCCACTATAGCAATCAGCCCCAGCATTTT.

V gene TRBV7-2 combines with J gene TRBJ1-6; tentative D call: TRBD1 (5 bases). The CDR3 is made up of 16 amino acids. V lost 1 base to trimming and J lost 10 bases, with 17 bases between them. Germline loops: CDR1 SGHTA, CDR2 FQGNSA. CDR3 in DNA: TGTGCCAGCAGCTTAGAGAGGGGCGGGGGTCGGTCACCCCTCCACTTT. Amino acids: CASSLERGGGRSPLHF.

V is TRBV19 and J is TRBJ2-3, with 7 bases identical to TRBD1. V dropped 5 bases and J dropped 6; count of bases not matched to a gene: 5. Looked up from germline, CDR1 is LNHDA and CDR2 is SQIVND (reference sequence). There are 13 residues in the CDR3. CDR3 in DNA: TGTGCCAGTAGTCCAACAGGGGTGGATACGCAGTATTTT. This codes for CASSPTGVDTQYF.

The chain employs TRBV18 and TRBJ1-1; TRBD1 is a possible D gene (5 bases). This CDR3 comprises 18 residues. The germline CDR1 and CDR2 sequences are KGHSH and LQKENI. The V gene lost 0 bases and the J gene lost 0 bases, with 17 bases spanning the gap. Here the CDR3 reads CASSPPVQERGLNTEAFF. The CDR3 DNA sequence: TGTGCCAGCTCACCACCGGTACAGGAGAGAGGTTTGAACACTGAAGCTTTCTTT.

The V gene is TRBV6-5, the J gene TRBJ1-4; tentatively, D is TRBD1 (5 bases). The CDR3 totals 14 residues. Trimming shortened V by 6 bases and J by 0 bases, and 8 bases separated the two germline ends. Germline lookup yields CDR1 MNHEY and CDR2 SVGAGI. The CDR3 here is CASRGEATNEKLFF. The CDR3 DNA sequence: TGTGCCAGCAGGGGGGAGGCAACTAATGAAAAACTGTTTTTT.

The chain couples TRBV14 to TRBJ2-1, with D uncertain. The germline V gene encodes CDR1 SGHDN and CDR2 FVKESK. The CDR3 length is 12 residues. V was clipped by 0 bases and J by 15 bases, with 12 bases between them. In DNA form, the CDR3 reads TGTGCCAGCAGCCAAGATCGGTCCTTCCCGTTCTTC. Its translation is CASSQDRSFPFF.

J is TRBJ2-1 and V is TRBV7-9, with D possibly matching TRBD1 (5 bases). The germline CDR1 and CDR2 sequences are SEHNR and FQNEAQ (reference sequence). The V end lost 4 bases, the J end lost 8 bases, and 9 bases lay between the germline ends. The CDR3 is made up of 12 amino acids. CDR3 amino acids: CASSSQEDEQFF. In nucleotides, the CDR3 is TGTGCCAGCAGCTCACAGGAAGATGAGCAGTTCTTC.

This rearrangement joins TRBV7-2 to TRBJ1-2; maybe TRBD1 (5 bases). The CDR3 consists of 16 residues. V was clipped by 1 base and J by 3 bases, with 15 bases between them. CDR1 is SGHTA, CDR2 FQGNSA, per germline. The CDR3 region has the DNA TGTGCCAGCAGCTTAGTGCGGAGGGGCGCGGACTATGGCTACACCTTC. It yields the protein CASSLVRRGADYGYTF.

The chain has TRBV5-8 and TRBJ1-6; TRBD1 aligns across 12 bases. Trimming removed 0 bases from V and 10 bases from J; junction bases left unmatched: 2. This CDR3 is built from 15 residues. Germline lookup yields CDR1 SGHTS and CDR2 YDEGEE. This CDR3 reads CASSLEGQGASPLHF. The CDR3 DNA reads TGTGCCAGCAGCTTGGAGGGACAGGGGGCATCACCCCTCCACTTT.

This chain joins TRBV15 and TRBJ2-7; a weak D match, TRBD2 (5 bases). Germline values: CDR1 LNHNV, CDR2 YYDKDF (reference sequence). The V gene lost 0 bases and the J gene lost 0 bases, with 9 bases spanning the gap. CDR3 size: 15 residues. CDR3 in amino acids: CATSRDRGSSYEQYF. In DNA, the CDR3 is TGTGCCACCAGCAGAGATCGTGGGAGCTCCTACGAGCAGTACTTC.